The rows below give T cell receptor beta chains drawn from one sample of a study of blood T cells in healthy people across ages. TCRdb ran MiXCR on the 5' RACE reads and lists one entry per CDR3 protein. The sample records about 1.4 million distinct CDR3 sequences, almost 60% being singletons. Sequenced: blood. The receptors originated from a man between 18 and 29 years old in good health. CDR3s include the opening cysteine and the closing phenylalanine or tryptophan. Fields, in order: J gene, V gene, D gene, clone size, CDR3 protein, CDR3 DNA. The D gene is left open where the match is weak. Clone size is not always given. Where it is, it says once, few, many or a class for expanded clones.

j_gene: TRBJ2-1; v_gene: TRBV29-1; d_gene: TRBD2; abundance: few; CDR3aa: CSGGLAGYNEQFF; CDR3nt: TGCAGCGGTGGACTAGCGGGCTACAATGAGCAGTTCTTC
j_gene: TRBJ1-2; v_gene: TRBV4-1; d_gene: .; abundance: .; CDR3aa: CANSPPSLQGYGYTF; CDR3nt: TGCGCCAACAGCCCGCCTTCCCTACAGGGTTATGGCTACACCTTC
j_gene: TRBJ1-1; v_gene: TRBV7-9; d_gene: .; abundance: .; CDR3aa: CASSLEGYGEAFF; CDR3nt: TGTGCCAGCAGCTTGGAGGGTTACGGTGAAGCTTTCTTT
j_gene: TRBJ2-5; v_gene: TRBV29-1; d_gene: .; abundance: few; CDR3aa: CSVEIGSQETQYF; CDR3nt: TGCAGCGTTGAAATTGGTAGCCAAGAGACCCAGTACTTC
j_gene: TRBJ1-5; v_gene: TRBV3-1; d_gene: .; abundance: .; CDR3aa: CASSRGYGNQPQHF; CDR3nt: TGTGCCAGCAGCCGCGGTTACGGGAATCAGCCCCAGCATTTT
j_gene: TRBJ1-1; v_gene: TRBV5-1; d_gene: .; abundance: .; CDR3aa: CASSPAPDGMNTEAFF; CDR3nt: TGCGCCAGCAGCCCAGCTCCCGACGGGATGAACACTGAAGCTTTCTTT
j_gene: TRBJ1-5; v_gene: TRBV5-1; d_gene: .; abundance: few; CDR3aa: CASSLGPGQPQHF; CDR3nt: TGCGCCAGCAGCTTGGGGCCCGGTCAGCCCCAGCATTTT
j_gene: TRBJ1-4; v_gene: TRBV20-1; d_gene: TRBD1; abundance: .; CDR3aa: CSARDTGATNEKLFF; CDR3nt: TGCAGTGCTAGAGATACAGGGGCAACTAATGAAAAACTGTTTTTT
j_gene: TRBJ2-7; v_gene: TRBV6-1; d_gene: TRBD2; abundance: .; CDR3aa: CASSEVEAGDYEQYF; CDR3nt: TGTGCCAGCAGTGAGGTTGAGGCGGGAGACTACGAGCAGTACTTC
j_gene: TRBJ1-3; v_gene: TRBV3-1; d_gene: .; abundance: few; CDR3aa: CASSQDSGNTIYF; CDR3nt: TGTGCCAGCAGCCAAGATTCGGGAAACACCATATATTTT
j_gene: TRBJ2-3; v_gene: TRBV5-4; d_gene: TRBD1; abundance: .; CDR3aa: CASSLRDRGIPDTQYF; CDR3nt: TGTGCCAGCAGCTTGAGGGACAGGGGGATCCCAGATACGCAGTATTTT
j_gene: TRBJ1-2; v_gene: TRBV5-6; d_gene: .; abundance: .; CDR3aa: CASSWRAGWGYTF; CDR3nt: TGTGCCAGCAGCTGGCGAGCAGGCTGGGGCTACACCTTC
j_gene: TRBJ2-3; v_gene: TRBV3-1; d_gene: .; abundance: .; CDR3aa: CASSQAAGGYTDTQYF; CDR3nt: TGTGCCAGCAGCCAAGCCGCAGGCGGGTACACAGATACGCAGTATTTT
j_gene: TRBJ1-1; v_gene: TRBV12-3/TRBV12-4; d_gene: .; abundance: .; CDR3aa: CASSTKGGVEAFF; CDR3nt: TGTGCCAGCAGCACAAAAGGGGGAGTTGAAGCTTTCTTT
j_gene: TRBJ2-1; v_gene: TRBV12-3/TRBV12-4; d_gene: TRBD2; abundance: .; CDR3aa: CASSFRGLAGRSWSNEQFF; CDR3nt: TGTGCCAGCAGTTTTAGGGGTCTAGCGGGGAGGTCCTGGTCGAATGAGCAGTTCTTC
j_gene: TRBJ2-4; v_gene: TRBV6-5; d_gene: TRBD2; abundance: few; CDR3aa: CASSPGGSAKNIQYF; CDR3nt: TGTGCCAGCAGTCCCGGGGGGTCAGCCAAAAACATTCAGTACTTC
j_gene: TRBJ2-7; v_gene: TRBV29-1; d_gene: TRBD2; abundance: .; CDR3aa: CSVEGGGFPYEQYF; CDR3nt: TGCAGCGTTGAAGGGGGGGGGTTTCCCTACGAGCAGTACTTC
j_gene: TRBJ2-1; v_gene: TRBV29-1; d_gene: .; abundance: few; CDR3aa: CSGAPDNYNEQFF; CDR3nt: TGCAGCGGGGCCCCCGACAACTACAATGAGCAGTTCTTC
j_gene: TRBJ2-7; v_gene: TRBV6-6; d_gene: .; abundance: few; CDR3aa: CASSSPQGSYYEQYF; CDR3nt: TGTGCCAGCAGCTCCCCCCAGGGGAGTTACTACGAGCAGTACTTC
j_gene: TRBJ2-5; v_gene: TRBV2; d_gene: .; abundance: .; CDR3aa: CASSVYIEQETQYF; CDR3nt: TGTGCCAGCAGTGTATACATAGAACAAGAGACCCAGTACTTC
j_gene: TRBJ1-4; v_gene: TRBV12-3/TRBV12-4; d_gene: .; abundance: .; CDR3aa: CASKVSGATNEKLFF; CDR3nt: TGTGCCAGCAAGGTGTCAGGAGCAACTAATGAAAAACTGTTTTTT
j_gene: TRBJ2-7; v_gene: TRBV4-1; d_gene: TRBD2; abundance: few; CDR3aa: CASSHAGEAYEQYF; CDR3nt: TGCGCCAGCAGCCATGCGGGGGAGGCCTACGAGCAGTACTTC
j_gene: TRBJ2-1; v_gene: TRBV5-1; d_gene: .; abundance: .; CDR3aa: CASRQENNEQFF; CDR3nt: TGCGCCAGCAGACAAGAAAACAATGAGCAGTTCTTC
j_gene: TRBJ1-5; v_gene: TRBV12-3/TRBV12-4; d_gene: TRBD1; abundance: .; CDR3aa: CASSSSGTGQPQHF; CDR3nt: TGTGCCAGCAGCTCCTCGGGGACAGGGCAGCCCCAGCATTTT
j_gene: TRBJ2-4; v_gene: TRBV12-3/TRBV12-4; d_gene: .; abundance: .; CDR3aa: CASSRRGRLAKNIQYF; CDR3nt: TGTGCCAGCAGCCGCCGCGGAAGGTTAGCCAAAAACATTCAGTACTTC
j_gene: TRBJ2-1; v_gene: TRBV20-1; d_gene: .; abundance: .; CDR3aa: CSAREEGRRGYNEQFF; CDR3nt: TGCAGTGCTAGAGAGGAAGGGCGGAGAGGTTACAATGAGCAGTTCTTC
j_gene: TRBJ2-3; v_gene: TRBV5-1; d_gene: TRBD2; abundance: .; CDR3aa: CASSRGLAGSTDTQYF; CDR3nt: TGCGCCAGCAGCCGTGGACTAGCGGGAAGTACAGATACGCAGTATTTT
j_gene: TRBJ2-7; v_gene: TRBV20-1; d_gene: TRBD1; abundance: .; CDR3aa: CSATLTGNYEQYF; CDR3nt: TGCAGTGCTACCCTGACAGGGAACTACGAGCAGTACTTC
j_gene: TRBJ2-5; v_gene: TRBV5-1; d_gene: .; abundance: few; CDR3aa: CASSLEGLQETQYF; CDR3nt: TGCGCCAGCAGCTTGGAAGGGTTGCAAGAGACCCAGTACTTC
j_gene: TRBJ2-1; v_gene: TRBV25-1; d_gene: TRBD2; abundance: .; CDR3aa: CASSESLAGVEQFF; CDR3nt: TGTGCCAGCAGTGAATCACTAGCGGGGGTTGAGCAGTTCTTC
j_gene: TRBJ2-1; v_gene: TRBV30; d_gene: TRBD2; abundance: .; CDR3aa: CAWSASSGRQQFF; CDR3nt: TGTGCCTGGAGTGCTTCTAGCGGCAGGCAGCAGTTCTTC
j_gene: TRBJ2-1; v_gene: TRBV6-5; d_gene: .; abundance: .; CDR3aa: CASSITGTEQFF; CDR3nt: TGTGCCAGCAGCATCACCGGGACAGAGCAGTTCTTC
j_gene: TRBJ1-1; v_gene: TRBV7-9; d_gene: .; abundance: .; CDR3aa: CASSLAADYEAFF; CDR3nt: TGTGCCAGCAGCTTAGCGGCAGATTATGAAGCTTTCTTT
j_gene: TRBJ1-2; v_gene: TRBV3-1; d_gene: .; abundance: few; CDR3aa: CASSQATASYTF; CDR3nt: TGTGCCAGCAGCCAGGCAACGGCAAGTTACACCTTC
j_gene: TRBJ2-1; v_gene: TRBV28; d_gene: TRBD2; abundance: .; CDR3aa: CASSFQRGVLPVEQFF; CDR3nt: TGTGCCAGCAGTTTCCAGCGGGGGGTCTTACCTGTTGAGCAGTTCTTC
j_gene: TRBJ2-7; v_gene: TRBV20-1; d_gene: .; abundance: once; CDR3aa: CSARDTSLNSYEQYF; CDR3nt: TGCAGTGCTAGAGATACAAGTCTTAACTCCTACGAGCAGTACTTC
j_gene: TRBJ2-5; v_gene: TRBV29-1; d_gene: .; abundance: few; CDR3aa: CTSDRETQYF; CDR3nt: TGCACCTCGGATAGGGAGACCCAGTACTTC
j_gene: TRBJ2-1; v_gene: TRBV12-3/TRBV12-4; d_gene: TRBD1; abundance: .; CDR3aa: CASSSDRGPDNEQFF; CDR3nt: TGTGCCAGCAGTAGTGACAGGGGGCCCGACAATGAGCAGTTCTTC
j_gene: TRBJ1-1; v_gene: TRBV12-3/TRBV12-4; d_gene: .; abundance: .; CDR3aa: CASNPTGERQAFF; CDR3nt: TGTGCCAGCAATCCTACTGGGGAACGGCAAGCTTTCTTT
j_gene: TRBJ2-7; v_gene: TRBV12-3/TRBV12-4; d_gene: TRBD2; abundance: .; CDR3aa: CASTLSGRNEQYF; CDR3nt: TGTGCCAGCACCCTTAGCGGGAGGAATGAGCAGTACTTC
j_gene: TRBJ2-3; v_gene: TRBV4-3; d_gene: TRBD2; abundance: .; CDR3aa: CASSQDGLAGSGGTQYF; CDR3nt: TGCGCCAGCAGCCAAGATGGACTAGCGGGGTCAGGGGGTACGCAGTATTTT
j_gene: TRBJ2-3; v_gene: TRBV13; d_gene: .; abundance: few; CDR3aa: CASSFSSGVTDTQYF; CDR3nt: TGTGCCAGCAGCTTTTCGTCGGGGGTTACAGATACGCAGTATTTT
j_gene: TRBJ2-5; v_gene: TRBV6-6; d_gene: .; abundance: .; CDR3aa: CASTGTLEETQYF; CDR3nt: TGTGCCAGCACGGGGACCCTCGAGGAGACCCAGTACTTC
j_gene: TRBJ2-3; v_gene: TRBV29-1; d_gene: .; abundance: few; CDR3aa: CSVVSQTLDTQYF; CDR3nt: TGCAGCGTTGTTTCACAGACCCTAGATACGCAGTATTTT
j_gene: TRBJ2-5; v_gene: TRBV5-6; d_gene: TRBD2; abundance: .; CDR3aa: CASSLDNTAGQYF; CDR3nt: TGTGCCAGCAGCTTGGACAATACAGCGGGACAGTACTTC
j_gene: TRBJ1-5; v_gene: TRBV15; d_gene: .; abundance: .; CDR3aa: CATSRDHGPYSNQPQHF; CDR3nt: TGTGCCACCAGCAGAGATCACGGGCCATATAGCAATCAGCCCCAGCATTTT
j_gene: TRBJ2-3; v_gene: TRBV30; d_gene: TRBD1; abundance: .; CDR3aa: CAWSAPGQGITDTQYF; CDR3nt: TGTGCCTGGAGCGCCCCGGGACAGGGTATTACAGATACGCAGTATTTT
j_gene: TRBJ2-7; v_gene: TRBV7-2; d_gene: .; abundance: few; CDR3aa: CASSTGPGVTYEQYF; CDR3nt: TGTGCCAGCAGCACCGGGCCAGGGGTAACCTACGAGCAGTACTTC
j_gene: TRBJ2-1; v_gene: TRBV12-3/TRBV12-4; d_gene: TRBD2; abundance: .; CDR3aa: CASSFLPLMGGTSGGALSDEQFF; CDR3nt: TGTGCCAGCAGTTTTCTCCCACTGATGGGCGGGACTAGCGGGGGGGCCCTCAGCGATGAGCAGTTCTTC
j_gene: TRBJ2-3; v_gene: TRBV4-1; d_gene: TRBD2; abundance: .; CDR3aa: CASSQFLGRGSTDTQYF; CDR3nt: TGCGCCAGCAGCCAATTCCTTGGGCGGGGGAGCACAGATACGCAGTATTTT
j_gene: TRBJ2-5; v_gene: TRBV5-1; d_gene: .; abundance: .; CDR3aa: CASSTSGTIGETQYF; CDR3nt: TGCGCCAGCAGCACCTCCGGGACAATAGGGGAGACCCAGTACTTC
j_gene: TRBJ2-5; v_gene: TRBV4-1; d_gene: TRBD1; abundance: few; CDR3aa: CASSLKQGRETQYF; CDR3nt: TGCGCCAGCAGCCTGAAACAGGGGCGAGAGACCCAGTACTTC
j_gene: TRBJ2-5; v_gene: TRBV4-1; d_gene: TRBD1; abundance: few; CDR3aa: CASSQVGQGQETQYF; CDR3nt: TGCGCCAGCAGCCAAGTCGGACAGGGTCAAGAGACCCAGTACTTC
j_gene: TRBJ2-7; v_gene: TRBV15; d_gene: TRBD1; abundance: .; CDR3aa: CATSGGQGTLEQYF; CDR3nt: TGTGCCACCAGCGGAGGACAGGGGACCCTCGAGCAGTACTTC
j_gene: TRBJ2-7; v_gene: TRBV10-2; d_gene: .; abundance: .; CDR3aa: CASNKALNSSYEQYF; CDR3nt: TGCGCCAGCAACAAGGCCCTTAATTCATCCTACGAGCAGTACTTC
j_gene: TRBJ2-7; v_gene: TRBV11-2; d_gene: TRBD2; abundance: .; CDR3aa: CASSLDPAGENEQYF; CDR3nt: TGTGCCAGCAGCTTAGATCCAGCGGGAGAAAACGAGCAGTACTTC
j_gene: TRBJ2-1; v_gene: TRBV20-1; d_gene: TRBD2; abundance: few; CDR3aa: CSARKREGLNEQFF; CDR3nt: TGCAGTGCCAGAAAGCGGGAGGGGCTAAATGAGCAGTTCTTC
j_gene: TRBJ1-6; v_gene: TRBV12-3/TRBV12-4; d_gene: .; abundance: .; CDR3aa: CASSVGPVSYNSPLHF; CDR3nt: TGTGCCAGCAGTGTAGGTCCGGTATCCTATAATTCACCCCTCCACTTT